Shown below are 6 T cell receptor beta chains from a single sample sequenced in a study of Ad26.COV2.S vaccination and SARS-CoV-2 variants. Sample treatment: some 20 received Ad26.COV2.S at low or high dose, single or two shots; several received placebo; per-sample allocation not given. Specimen acquisition occurred on day 63 following the initial vaccine or placebo injection. Sequencing was performed with immunoSEQ multiplex PCR; in TCRdb, only in-frame clones are kept and a portion is missing. The data hold 350,000 to 450,000 clones, with 89% observed a single time. This specimen was peripheral blood, taken in a trial of Ad26.COV2.S vaccine versus placebo. Receptor source: a person aged 18-60 years who received the Ad26.COV2.S COVID-19 vaccine or a placebo.

The gene calls are TRBV6-5 and TRBJ2-7; 9 bases line up with TRBD1. The V segment lost 0 bases and the J segment 0 bases; nucleotides outside the gene matches: 3. This CDR3 spans 16 amino acids. Germline V lookup: CDR1 MNHEY, CDR2 SVGAGI. The CDR3 region is CASSYSTGQGSYEQYF. DNA for the CDR3: TGTGCCAGCAGTTACTCCACGGGACAGGGCTCCTACGAGCAGTACTTC.

The V and J genes are TRBV12-1 and TRBJ2-2; the DNA was not used to check the table's D call, TRBD2. TRBV12-1 is given as a pseudogene. The CDR3 runs to 16 residues. CDR3 residues: CASSWRRGGNTGELFF. CDR3 bases: TGTGCCAGCAGCTGGAGGAGGGGAGGGAACACCGGGGAGCTGTTTTTT.

The chain joins TRBV5-5 to TRBJ1-2, with TRBD1 identical over 8 bases. V dropped 2 bases and J dropped 3; count of bases not matched to a gene: 3. The CDR3 consists of 14 residues. Germline V gene sequence: CDR1 SGHKS, CDR2 YYEKEE (reference sequence). The CDR3 loop reads CASSFQTGDYGYTF. Written as DNA, the CDR3 is TGTGCCAGCAGCTTTCAGACAGGGGACTATGGCTACACCTTC.

This clone was recorded at least ten times. The rearrangement joins TRBV6-2 or TRBV6-3 to TRBJ2-6; D is uncertain. This CDR3 contains 15 residues. The germline V gene has CDR1 MNHEY and CDR2 SVGEGT. Trimming shortened V by 0 bases and J by 2 bases, and 5 bases separated the two germline ends. The CDR3 protein is CASSYSGTGANVLTF. CDR3 bases: TGTGCCAGCAGTTACTCAGGGACTGGGGCCAACGTCCTGACTTTC.

This chain uses TRBV6-6 with TRBJ1-5; D is perhaps TRBD1 (5 bases). This CDR3 contains 15 residues. The V gene's germline CDR1 is MNHNY and CDR2 SVGAGI (reference sequence). Trimming cost V 0 bases and J 4 bases, with 10 bases left between them. The CDR3, as DNA: TGTGCCAGCAGTTACTCCGGCTCAGGGAATCAGCCCCAGCATTTT. It yields the protein CASSYSGSGNQPQHF.

This clone has only one observation. V usage is TRBV5-1 and J usage is TRBJ2-7; D is undetermined. CDR3 length: 15 amino acids. CDR1 and CDR2 from the germline V gene are SGHRS and YFSETQ. Trimming stripped 0 bases from V and 3 bases from J, with 13 bases between. This CDR3 reads CASSLAPTSRYEQYF. CDR3 bases: TGCGCCAGCAGCTTGGCCCCGACAAGCCGCTACGAGCAGTACTTC.